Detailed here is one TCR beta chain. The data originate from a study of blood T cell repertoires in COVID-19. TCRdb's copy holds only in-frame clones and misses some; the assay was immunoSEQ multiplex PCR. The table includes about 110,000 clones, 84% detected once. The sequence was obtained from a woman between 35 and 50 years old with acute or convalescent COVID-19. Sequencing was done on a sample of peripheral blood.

CDR3 DNA: TGTGCCAGCAGAGGTGGGACTTCCCTAGACAATGAGCAGTTCTTC. Encoded protein: CASRGGTSLDNEQFF. V gene TRBV6-5 combines with J gene TRBJ2-1; D is perhaps TRBD2 (6 bases). The CDR3 length is 15 residues. Trimming pared 6 bases from V and 5 bases from J, leaving 17 bases between. The germline V gene has CDR1 MNHEY and CDR2 SVGAGI.